This is a list of T cell receptor beta chains from one sample in a study of preoperative IRX-2 immunotherapy in early breast cancer. This table comes from immunoSEQ multiplex PCR, and its TCRdb copy is limited to in-frame clones, with some not included. The sample consists of about 43,000 clones, about 95% of them appearing once. Material: tumor tissue, obtained after IRX-2 immunotherapy. These receptors originate from a human donor with breast cancer. Both conserved end residues are part of each CDR3. The D gene is left open where the match is weak.

>TRBJ2-5|.|TRBV5-1
TGCGCCGGACCTATTGGAGAGACCCAGTACTTC
CAGPIGETQYF
>TRBJ1-5|.|TRBV25-1
TGTGCCAGCAGTTCTAACCCCCGAGCGGGGGAGGGACAGCCCCAGCATTTT
CASSSNPRAGEGQPQHF
>TRBJ1-1|TRBD1|TRBV6-5
TGTGCCAGCAGTTACACAGGACAGGGCTCGAACACTGAAGCTTTCTTT
CASSYTGQGSNTEAFF
>TRBJ2-7|.|TRBV29-1
TGCAGCGTTGAGGGGGGAAACTGGGACGAGCAGTACTTC
CSVEGGNWDEQYF
>TRBJ2-3|.|TRBV19
TGTGCCAGTAGTACCCGGAGGGAGACGGGTGCCACAGATACGCAGTATTTT
CASSTRRETGATDTQYF
>TRBJ1-4|.|TRBV30
TGTGCCTCCCGGAGTAATTCTGGGGAAAAACTGTTTTTT
CASRSNSGEKLFF
>TRBJ2-7|.|TRBV6-5
TGTGCCAGCAGTTACTCCTGGGCCGAGCAGTACTTC
CASSYSWAEQYF
>TRBJ1-2|.|TRBV5-5
TGTGCCAGCAGCTTGAGCAGTACAACTAACTATGGCTACACCTTC
CASSLSSTTNYGYTF
>TRBJ2-3|.|TRBV7-9
TGTGCCAGCAGCTCCAGAAACAGGGTACGAACGCAGTATTTT
CASSSRNRVRTQYF
>TRBJ2-3|.|TRBV28
TGTGCCACACATGGGTCCGTAGATACGCAGTATTTT
CATHGSVDTQYF